In its sample, the clone carrying this T cell receptor beta chain was seen once. Its target is not known. Separate from the roughly 720-subject first cohort, the approximately 120-subject validation cohort was the one that the donors belonged to. CDR1 LNHDA and CDR2 SQIVND come from the germline V gene (reference sequence). The V end was cut by 6 bases, the J end by 3 bases, with 26 bases between. CDR3 length equals 18 residues. Assay used: immunoSEQ multiplex PCR; TCRdb lists only in-frame clones, some missing. The sample gives roughly 80,000 clones, 94% of which show up once; roughly 2% is in the top ten. The data were obtained in a study of cytomegalovirus exposure and HLA in healthy donors. Points from the study as a whole: Published work reported that the classifier diagnosed cytomegalovirus status with high specificity and sensitivity.

The TCR originated in a woman aged 18 to 35 in good health and CMV-seronegative. The sample taken for sequencing was PBMCs. The gene calls are TRBV19 and TRBJ1-1; D is possibly TRBD1 (5 bases). The CDR3 sequence is CASSLQALGLRSDTEAFF. The CDR3 nucleotides are TGTGCCAGTAGCTTACAGGCCCTGGGTCTCAGATCGGACACTGAAGCTTTCTTT. The variable domain in full, with the rest retrieved from reference TRBV19 and TRBJ1-1, is DGGITQSPKYLFRKEGQNVTLSCEQNLNHDAMYWYRQDPGQGLRLIYYSQIVNDFQKGDIAEGYSVSREKKESFPLTVTSAQKNPTAFYLCASSLQALGLRSDTEAFFGQGTRLTVV.